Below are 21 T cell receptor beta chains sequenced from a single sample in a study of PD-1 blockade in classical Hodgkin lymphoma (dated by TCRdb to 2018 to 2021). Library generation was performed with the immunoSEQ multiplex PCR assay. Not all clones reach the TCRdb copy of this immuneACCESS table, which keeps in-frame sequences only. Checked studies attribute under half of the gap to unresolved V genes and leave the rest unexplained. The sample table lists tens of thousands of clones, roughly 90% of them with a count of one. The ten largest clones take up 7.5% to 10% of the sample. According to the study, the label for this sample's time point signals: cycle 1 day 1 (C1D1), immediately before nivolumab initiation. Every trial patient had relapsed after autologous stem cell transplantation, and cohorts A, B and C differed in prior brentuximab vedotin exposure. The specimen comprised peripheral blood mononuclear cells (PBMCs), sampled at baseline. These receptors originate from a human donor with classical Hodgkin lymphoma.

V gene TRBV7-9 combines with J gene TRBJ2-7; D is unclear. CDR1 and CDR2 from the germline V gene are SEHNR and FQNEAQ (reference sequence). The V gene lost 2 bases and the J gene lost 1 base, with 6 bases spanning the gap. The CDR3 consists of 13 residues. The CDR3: CASSLLGSYEQYF. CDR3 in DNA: TGTGCCAGCAGCTTACTTGGGTCCTACGAGCAGTACTTC.

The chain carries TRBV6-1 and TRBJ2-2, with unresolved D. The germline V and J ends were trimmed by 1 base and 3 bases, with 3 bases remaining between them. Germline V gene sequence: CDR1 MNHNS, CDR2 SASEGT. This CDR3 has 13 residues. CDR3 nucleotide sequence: TGTGCCAGCAGTGAAGGTTACACCGGGGAGCTGTTTTTT. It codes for CASSEGYTGELFF.

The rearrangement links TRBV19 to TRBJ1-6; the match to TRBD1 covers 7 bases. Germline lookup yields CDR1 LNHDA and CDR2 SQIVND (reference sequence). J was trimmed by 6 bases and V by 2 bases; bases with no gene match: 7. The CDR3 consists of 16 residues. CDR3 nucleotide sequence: TGTGCCAGTAGTATATCGAACAGGGGCCGTAATTCACCCCTCCACTTT. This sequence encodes CASSISNRGRNSPLHF.

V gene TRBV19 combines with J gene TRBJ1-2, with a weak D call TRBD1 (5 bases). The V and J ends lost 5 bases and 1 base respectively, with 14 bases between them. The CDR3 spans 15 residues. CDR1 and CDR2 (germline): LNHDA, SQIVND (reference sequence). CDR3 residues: CASSARDGGNYGYTF. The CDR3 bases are TGTGCCAGTAGTGCCCGGGACGGAGGTAACTATGGCTACACCTTC.

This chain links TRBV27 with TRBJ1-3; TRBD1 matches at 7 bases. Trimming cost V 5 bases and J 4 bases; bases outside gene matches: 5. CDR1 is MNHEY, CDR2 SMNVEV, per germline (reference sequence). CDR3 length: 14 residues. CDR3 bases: TGTGCCAGCAGTACAGCAGGGGGGGGAAACACCATATATTTT. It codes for CASSTAGGGNTIYF.

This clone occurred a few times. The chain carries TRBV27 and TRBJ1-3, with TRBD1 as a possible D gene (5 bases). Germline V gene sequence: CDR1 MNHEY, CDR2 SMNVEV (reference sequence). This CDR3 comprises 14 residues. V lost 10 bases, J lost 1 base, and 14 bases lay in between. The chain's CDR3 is CANLKRQSGNTIYF. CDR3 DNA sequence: TGTGCCAACCTAAAGAGACAGTCTGGAAACACCATATATTTT.

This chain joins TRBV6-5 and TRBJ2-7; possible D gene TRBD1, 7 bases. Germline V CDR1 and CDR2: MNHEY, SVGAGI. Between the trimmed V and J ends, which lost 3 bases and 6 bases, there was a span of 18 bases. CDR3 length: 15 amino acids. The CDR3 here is CASSYWSSGGFEQYF. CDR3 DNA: TGTGCCAGCAGTTATTGGTCGTCAGGGGGGTTCGAGCAGTACTTC.

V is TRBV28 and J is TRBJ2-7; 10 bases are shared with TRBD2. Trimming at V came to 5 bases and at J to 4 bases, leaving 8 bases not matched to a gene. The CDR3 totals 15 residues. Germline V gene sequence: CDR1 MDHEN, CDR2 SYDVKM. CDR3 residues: CASSHPGTSAYEQYF. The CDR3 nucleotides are TGTGCCAGCAGTCACCCCGGGACTAGCGCTTACGAGCAGTACTTC.

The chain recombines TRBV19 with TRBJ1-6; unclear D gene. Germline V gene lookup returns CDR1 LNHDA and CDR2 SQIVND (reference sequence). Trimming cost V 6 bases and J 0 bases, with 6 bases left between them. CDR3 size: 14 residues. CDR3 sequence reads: CASRDFSYNSPLHF. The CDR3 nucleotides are TGTGCCAGTAGGGACTTCTCCTATAATTCACCCCTCCACTTT.

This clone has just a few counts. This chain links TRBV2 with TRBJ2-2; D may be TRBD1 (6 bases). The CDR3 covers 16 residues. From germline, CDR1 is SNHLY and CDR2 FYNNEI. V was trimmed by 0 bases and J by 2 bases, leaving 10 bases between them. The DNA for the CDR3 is TGTGCCAGCAGTGAAGCGGCAGGGGTAAACACCGGGGAGCTGTTTTTT. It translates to CASSEAAGVNTGELFF.

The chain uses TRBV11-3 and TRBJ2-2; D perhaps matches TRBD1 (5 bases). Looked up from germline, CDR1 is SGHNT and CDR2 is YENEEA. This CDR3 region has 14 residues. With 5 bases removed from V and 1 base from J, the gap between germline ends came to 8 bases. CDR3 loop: CASSRDRNTGELFF. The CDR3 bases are TGTGCCAGCAGCCGCGACAGGAACACCGGGGAGCTGTTTTTT.

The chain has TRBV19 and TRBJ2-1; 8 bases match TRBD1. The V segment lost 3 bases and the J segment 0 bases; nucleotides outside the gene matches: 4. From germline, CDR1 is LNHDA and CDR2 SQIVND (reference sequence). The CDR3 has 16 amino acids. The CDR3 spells CASSIGQGSSYNEQFF. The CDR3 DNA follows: TGTGCCAGTAGTATCGGACAGGGAAGCTCCTACAATGAGCAGTTCTTC.

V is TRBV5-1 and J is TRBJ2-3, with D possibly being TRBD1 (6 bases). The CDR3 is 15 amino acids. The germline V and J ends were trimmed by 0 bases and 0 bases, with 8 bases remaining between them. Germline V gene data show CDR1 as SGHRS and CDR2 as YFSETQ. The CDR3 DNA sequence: TGCGCCAGCAGCTTGGGGGGGCCTAGCACAGATACGCAGTATTTT. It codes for CASSLGGPSTDTQYF.

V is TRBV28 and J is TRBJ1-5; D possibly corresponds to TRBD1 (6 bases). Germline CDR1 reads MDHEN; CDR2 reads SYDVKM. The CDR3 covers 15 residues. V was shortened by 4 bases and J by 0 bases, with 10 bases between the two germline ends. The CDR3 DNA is TGTGCCAGCAGTTGGGGACAATATAGCAATCAGCCCCAGCATTTT. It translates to CASSWGQYSNQPQHF.

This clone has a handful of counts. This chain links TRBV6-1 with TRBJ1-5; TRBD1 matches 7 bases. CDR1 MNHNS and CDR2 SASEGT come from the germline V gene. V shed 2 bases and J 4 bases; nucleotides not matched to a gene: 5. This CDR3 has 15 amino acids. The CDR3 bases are TGTGCCAGCAGTGAAAATACAGGGGTAAATCAGCCCCAGCATTTT. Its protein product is CASSENTGVNQPQHF.

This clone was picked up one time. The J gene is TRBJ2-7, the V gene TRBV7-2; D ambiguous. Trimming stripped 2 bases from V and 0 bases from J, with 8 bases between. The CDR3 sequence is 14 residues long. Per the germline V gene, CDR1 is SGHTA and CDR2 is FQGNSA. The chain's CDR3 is CASSLRTGSYEQYF. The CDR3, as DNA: TGTGCCAGCAGCTTAAGAACCGGCTCCTACGAGCAGTACTTC. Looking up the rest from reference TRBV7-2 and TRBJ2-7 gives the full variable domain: GAGVSQSPSNKVTEKGKDVELRCDPISGHTALYWYRQSLGQGLEFLIYFQGNSAPDKSGLPSDRFSAERTGGSVSTLTIQRTQQEDSAVYLCASSLRTGSYEQYFGPGTRLTVT.

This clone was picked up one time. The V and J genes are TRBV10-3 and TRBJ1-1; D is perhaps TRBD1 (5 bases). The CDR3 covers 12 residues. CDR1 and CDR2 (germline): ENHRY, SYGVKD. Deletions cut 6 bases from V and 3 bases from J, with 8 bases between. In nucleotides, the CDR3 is TGTGCCATCAGAGAGGGGTACACTGAAGCTTTCTTT. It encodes CAIREGYTEAFF.

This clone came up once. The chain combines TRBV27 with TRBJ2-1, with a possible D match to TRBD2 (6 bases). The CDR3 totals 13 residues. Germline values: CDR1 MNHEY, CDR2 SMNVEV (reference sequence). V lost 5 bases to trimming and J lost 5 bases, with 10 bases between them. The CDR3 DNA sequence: TGTGCCAGCAGTACCGGGAGAAACAATGAGCAGTTCTTC. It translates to CASSTGRNNEQFF.

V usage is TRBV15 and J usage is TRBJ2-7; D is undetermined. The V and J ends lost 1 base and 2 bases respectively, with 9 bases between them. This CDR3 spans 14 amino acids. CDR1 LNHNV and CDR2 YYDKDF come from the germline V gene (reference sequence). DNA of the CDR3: TGTGCCACCAGCAGAGGAGGAACAGCCTACGAGCAGTACTTC. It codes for CATSRGGTAYEQYF.

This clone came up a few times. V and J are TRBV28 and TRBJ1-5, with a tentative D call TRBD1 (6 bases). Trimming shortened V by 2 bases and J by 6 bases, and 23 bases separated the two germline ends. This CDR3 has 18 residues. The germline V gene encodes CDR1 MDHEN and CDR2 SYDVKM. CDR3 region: CASSLQGYTGFVPQPQHF. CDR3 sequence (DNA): TGTGCCAGCAGTTTACAAGGATACACAGGGTTTGTCCCTCAGCCCCAGCATTTT.

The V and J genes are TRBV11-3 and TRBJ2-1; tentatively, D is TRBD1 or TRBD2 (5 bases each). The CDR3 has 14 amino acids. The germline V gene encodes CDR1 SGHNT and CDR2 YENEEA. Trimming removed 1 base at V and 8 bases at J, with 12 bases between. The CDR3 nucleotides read TGTGCCAGCAGCTTAGCAGGGACGCGGGATGAGCAGTTCTTC. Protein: CASSLAGTRDEQFF.